This TCR beta chain derives from a study of beta chain features in type 1 diabetes. Blood was drawn once from each donor into heparinised tubes. The draws averaged roughly 120 mL. The germline V and J ends were trimmed by 5 bases and 1 base, with 8 bases remaining between them. CDR1 is GTSNPN, CDR2 SVGIG, per germline (reference sequence). There are 12 residues in the CDR3. Isolated RNA was reverse transcribed in full, so expressed TCRB transcripts were sequenced. TCRdb's table, derived via immunoSEQ multiplex PCR, lists solely in-frame clones and lacks some. Among around 340,000 clones, about 20% were seen once, and the ten largest hold approximately 0.046%.

The chain joins TRBV30 to TRBJ1-1, with D perhaps matching TRBD1 (6 bases). This TCR derives from a woman between 18 and 29 years old in good health. Input material: naive CD4+ T cells from blood. DNA for the CDR3: TGTGCCTGGGGGGGACAGAACACTGAAGCTTTCTTT. Translation: CAWGGQNTEAFF. Full variable domain (remainder filled in from reference TRBV30 and TRBJ1-1): SQTIHQWPATLVQPVGSPLSLECTVEGTSNPNLYWYRQAAGRGLQLLFYSVGIGQISSEVPQNLSASRPQDRQFILSSKKLLLSDSGFYLCAWGGQNTEAFFGQGTRLTVV.